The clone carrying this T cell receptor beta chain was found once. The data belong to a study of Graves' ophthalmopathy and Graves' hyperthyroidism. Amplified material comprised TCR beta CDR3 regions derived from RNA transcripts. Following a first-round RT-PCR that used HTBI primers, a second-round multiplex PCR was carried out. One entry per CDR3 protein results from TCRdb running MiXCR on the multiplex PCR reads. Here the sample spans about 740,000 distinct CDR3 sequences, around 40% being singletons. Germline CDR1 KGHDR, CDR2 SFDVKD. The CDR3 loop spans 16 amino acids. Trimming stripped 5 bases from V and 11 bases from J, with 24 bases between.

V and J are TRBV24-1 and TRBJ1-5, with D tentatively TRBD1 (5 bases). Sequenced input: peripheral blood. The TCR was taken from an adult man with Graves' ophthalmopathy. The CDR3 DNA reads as TGTGCCACCAGTGCCTTAGGGGCGGGCGACGGAGAGACCCAGCATTTT. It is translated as CATSALGAGDGETQHF.